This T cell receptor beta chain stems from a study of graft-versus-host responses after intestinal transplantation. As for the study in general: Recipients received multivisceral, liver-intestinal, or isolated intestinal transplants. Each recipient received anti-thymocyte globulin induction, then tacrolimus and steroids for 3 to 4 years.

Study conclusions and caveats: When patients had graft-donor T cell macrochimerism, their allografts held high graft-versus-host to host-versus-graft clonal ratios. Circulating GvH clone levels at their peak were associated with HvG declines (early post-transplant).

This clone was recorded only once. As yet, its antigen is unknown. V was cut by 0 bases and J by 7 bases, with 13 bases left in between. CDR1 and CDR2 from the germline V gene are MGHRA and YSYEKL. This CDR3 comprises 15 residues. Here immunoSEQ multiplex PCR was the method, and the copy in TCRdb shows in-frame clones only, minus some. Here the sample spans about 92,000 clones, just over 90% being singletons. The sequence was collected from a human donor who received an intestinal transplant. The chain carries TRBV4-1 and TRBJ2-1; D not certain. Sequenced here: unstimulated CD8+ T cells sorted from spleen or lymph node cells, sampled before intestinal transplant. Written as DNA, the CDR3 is TGCGCCAGCAGCCAAGACAGAGGTTCTAGGAATGAGCAGTTCTTC. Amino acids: CASSQDRGSRNEQFF.